The TCR beta chain under discussion was sequenced for a study of cytomegalovirus exposure and HLA in healthy donors. Study-level findings and limits: Later, an analysis found that common viral pathogens appeared to be linked with several of the most significant clusters. Because they were indistinguishable, some V segments, including TRBV6-2 and TRBV6-3, were excluded. It was reported that the classifier diagnosed cytomegalovirus status with high specificity and sensitivity in both the original and validation cohorts. Across HLA loci, a later analysis found differing TCR association rates, with DRB1 most and HLA-C fewest.

In regard to this clone: Its antigen is undetermined.

Losses at the gene ends were 1 base for V and 5 bases for J; bases not matched to a gene: 2. The CDR3 sequence is 14 residues long. Per the germline V gene, CDR1 is GTSNPN and CDR2 is SVGIG (reference sequence). PCR was performed using 60 Vbeta and 13 Jbeta primers. Some clones are missing from TCRdb's copy, which holds only in-frame ones; the method was immunoSEQ multiplex PCR. The repertoire holds 84,000 or so clones, with roughly 60% as singletons. The source is a woman younger than 45 in good health and CMV-seropositive. The sample was PBMCs. J is TRBJ1-5 and V is TRBV30, with 10 bases that match TRBD1. As DNA, the CDR3 is TGTGCCTGGAGTGCGACAGGGGGCGATCAGCCCCAGCATTTT. This encodes CAWSATGGDQPQHF.